The entry below gives a single T cell receptor (beta chain) sequence along with its context. Libraries were prepared by immunoSEQ multiplex PCR; TCRdb keeps only in-frame clonotypes and omits some of them. Here the sample spans roughly 57,000 clones, about 85% being singletons. The data were obtained in a study of OX40 agonist ivuxolimab in advanced cancers. Study-level information: An agonistic anti-OX40 (CD134) antibody, ivuxolimab, was used to treat the patients.

The sample was CD4+ or CD8+ T cells sorted from blood, taken in a trial of the OX40 agonist ivuxolimab. This TCR derives from an adult with an advanced solid tumor such as melanoma, head and neck, liver or kidney cancer.

This CDR3 reads CASLAGSNTGELFF. CDR3 nucleotides: TGTGCCAGCCTAGCGGGGTCGAACACCGGGGAGCTGTTTTTT. The chain carries TRBV19 and TRBJ2-2; TRBD2 agrees at 9 bases. This CDR3 region has 14 residues. Germline trimming cut 9 bases from V and 0 bases from J; bases unmatched to any gene: 2. Germline CDR1 and CDR2: LNHDA and SQIVND (reference sequence).